This TCR beta chain appears in the sequencing data of a study of regulatory T cells in long-lasting Graves disease (dated by TCRdb to the early 2020s). About the investigation overall: Patients with newly diagnosed Graves' disease had been on antithyroid drugs for under 3 months. A total of around 35 samples were covered by TCR sequencing, comprising approximately 13 persistent and about 20 newly diagnosed Graves' disease patients. Peripheral blood TCR sequencing and RNA sequencing compared persistent Graves' disease patients with newly diagnosed Graves' disease patients. The study took place in China and was registered as a clinical trial.

In the paper's terms, the time point label means: newly diagnosed GD, antithyroid drugs for less than 3 months. For both TCR sequencing and RNA sequencing, RNA was extracted from PBMCs using TRIzol. Graves' disease was diagnosed according to American Thyroid Association guidelines. Patients were recruited from an endocrinology department in Xi'an, China. Each patient gave approximately 8.8 milliliters of peripheral blood, collected in an EDTA anticoagulant tube. Ficoll Paque Plus density gradient separation was used to isolate PBMCs, and no further T cell sorting was performed. An Agilent 2100 Bioanalyzer and agarose gel were used to check RNA quality, and a NanoDrop 2000 was used to measure RNA concentration. Overall study results and their limits: Preferential use of TRBV28, TRBJ1-2 and TRBJ2-5 was observed in persistent disease, whereas TRBV20-1 and TRBJ2-1 were favored in newly diagnosed disease. A larger number of public clonotypes was shared among persistent patients (2,741) than among newly diagnosed patients (approximately 1,000). Compared with newly diagnosed patients, patients with persistent Graves' disease had lower TCR Shannon entropy and fewer highly expanded clones, which suggests clonal expansion. Only the TCR beta chain was sequenced and analyzed. Peripheral blood alone was examined, since thyroid tissue, which constituted the primary lesion, could not be accessed. The authors acknowledged the small sample size as a limitation that may reduce accuracy.

Ends trimmed: V by 4 bases, J by 2 bases; bases unmatched to a gene: 4. Spanning cysteine to phenylalanine, the CDR3 consists of 13 amino acids. The retained sequence is limited to the CDR3, 39 bases, with the frame set at the first base. CDR1 SQVTM and CDR2 ANQGSEA are derived from the germline V gene. As for this clonotype: Its antigen remains unidentified. Base qualities are not recorded, but no much larger clone differs from it by a single base.

The library came from multiplex PCR. Sequencing used an Illumina HiSeq 4000. TCR beta libraries were built with iRepertoire HTBI primers and Arm-PCR amplification of CDR3 regions. Before sequencing, the PCR products went through gel purification. The authors' analysis ran thus. Gene usage analysis of CDR3 amino acid clonotypes relied on the 60 or so TRBV and 12 to 15 TRBJ segments identified across samples. COPE and FqMerger were used to merge filtered high-quality paired reads into contigs. Contigs were aligned with BLAST to IMGT TRBV, TRBD and TRBJ reference genes, and CDR3 was defined per IMGT. Clonotypes above 0.1% frequency were classified as highly expanded clones. Shannon entropy was used to measure repertoire diversity, and the Gini coefficient was used to measure V-J evenness. A clonotype was considered public if more than one individual shared it. TCRdb cleaned the public reads at Q25 with fastp, built clones with MiXCR and kept in-frame beta chains. Identical CDR3 proteins give one entry, which carries the most common genes and DNA. The V and J calls follow TCRdb's processing rather than the paper's. In this sample the table shows about 370,000 distinct CDR3 sequences, 15% to 19% of which occur a single time. The ten most abundant clones make up about 20% of the sample.

The sequenced sample was peripheral blood mononuclear cells (PBMCs), obtained at new diagnosis, from a patient treated with antithyroid drugs. Here the chain combines TRBV29-1 and TRBJ2-7, and 8 junctional nucleotides match TRBD1. This sequence was found in a female donor with Graves disease. The CDR3 amino acid sequence is: CSVASGQAYEQYF. The DNA sequence follows: TGCAGCGTTGCTTCGGGACAGGCCTACGAGCAGTACTTC.